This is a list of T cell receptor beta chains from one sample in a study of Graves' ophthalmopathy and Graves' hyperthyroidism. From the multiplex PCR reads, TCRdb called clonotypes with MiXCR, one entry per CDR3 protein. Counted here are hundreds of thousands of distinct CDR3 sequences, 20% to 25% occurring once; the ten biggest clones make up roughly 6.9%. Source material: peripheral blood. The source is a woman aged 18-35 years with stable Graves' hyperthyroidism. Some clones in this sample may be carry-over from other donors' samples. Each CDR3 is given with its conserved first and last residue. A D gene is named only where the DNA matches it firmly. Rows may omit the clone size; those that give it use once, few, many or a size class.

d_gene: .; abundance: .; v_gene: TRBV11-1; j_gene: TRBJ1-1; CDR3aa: CASESIQGKNTEAFF; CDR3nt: TGTGCCAGCGAATCTATACAGGGAAAGAACACTGAAGCTTTCTTT
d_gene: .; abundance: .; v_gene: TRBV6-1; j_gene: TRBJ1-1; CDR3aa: CASSEVSRGPEAFF; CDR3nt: TGTGCCAGCAGTGAAGTTAGCAGGGGCCCTGAAGCTTTCTTT
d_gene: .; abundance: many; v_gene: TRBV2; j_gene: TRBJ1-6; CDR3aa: CASPHRDVDSPLHF; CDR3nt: TGTGCCAGCCCCCATCGGGACGTTGATTCACCCCTCCACTTT
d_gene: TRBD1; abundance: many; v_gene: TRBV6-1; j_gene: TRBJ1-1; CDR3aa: CASRDGQGLNTEAFF; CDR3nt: TGTGCCAGCAGAGACGGACAGGGCTTGAACACTGAAGCTTTCTTT
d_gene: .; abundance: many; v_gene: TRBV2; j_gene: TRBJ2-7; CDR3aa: CASSEMGTQAYEQYF; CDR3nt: TGTGCCAGCAGTGAAATGGGGACCCAGGCCTACGAGCAGTACTTC
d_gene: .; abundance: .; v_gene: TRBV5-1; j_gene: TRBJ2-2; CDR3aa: CASSLGQKYTGELFF; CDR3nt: TGCGCCAGCAGCTTGGGACAGAAGTACACCGGGGAGCTGTTTTTT
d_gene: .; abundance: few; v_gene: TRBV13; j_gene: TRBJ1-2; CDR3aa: CASSLGRRSRGLYGYTF; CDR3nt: TGTGCCAGCAGCTTAGGTCGTCGTAGTAGAGGGCTCTATGGCTACACCTTC
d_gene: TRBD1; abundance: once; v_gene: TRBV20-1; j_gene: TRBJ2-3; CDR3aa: CSARPPGQGRDTQYF; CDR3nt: TGCAGTGCTAGACCTCCGGGACAGGGTCGGGATACGCAGTATTTT
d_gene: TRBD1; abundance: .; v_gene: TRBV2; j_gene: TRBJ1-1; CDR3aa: CASSVQTGSNTEAFF; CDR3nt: TGTGCCAGCAGTGTTCAGACAGGGAGCAACACTGAAGCTTTCTTT
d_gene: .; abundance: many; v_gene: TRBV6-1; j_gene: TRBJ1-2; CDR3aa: CASSEDGGYTF; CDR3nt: TGTGCCAGCAGTGAGGACGGCGGCTACACCTTC
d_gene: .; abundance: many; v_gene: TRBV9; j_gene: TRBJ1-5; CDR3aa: CASSVGDSGNQPQHF; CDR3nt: TGTGCCAGCAGCGTAGGAGACTCTGGCAATCAGCCCCAGCATTTT
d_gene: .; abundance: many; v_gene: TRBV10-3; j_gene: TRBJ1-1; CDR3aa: CAISGLNTEAFF; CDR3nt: TGTGCCATATCGGGATTGAACACTGAAGCTTTCTTT
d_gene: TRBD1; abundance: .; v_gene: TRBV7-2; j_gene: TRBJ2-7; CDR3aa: CASSDWTGSNEQYF; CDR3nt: TGTGCCAGCAGCGATTGGACAGGGTCTAACGAGCAGTACTTC
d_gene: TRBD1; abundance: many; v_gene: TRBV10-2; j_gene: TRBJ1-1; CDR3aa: CASSERQGGTEAFF; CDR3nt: TGCGCCAGCAGTGAAAGACAGGGAGGGACTGAAGCTTTCTTT
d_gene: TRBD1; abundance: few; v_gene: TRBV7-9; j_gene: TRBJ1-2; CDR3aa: CASSAIDRVMDGYTF; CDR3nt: TGTGCCAGCAGCGCAATCGACAGGGTTATGGATGGCTACACCTTC
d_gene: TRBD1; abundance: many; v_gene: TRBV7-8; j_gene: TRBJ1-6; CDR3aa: CASSAGRDSLNSPLHF; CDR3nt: TGTGCCAGCAGCGCAGGGCGGGACAGCCTTAATTCACCCCTCCACTTT
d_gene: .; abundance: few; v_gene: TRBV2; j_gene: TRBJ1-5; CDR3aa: CATSYSNQPQHF; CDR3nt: TGTGCCACCTCGTATAGCAATCAGCCCCAGCATTTT
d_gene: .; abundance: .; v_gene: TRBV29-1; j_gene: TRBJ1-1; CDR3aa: CSAKVRGRSTEAFF; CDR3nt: TGCAGCGCCAAAGTACGGGGGCGAAGCACTGAAGCTTTCTTT
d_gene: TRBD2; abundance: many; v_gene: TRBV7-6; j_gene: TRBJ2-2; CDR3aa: CASSLVASGGTSYRNTGELFF; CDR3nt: TGTGCCAGCAGCTTAGTGGCTAGCGGGGGGACATCATATCGGAACACCGGGGAGCTGTTTTTT
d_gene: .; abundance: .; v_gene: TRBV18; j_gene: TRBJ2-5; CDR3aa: CASSQTHDQEAQYF; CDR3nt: TGTGCCAGCTCACAAACACACGACCAAGAGGCCCAGTACTTC
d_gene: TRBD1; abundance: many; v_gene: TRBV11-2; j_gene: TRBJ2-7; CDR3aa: CASSLPTGGWLEQYF; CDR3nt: TGTGCCAGCAGCTTACCGACAGGGGGCTGGTTGGAGCAGTACTTC
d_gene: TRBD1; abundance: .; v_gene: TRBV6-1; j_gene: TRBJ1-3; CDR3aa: CASSPTGARNTIYF; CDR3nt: TGTGCCAGCAGTCCGACAGGGGCCCGGAACACCATATATTTT
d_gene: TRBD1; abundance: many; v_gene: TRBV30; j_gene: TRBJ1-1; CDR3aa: CAFQGASDTEAFF; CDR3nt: TGTGCCTTCCAGGGGGCTAGTGACACTGAAGCTTTCTTT
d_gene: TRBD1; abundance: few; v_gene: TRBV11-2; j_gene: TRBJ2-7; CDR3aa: CASSSGDRTFTYEQYF; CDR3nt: TGTGCCAGCAGCTCCGGGGACAGGACCTTTACCTACGAGCAGTACTTC
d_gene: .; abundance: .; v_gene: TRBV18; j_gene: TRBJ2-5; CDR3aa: CASSRLKETQYF; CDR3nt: TGTGCCAGCTCACGGCTTAAGGAGACCCAGTACTTC
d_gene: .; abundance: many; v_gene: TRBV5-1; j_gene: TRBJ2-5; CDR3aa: CASSLETLEGETQYF; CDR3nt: TGCGCCAGCAGCTTGGAGACACTAGAAGGAGAGACCCAGTACTTC
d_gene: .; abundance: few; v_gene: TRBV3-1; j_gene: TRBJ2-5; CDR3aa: CASSQERLKYQETQYF; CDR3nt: TGTGCCAGCAGCCAAGAGAGGCTCAAGTACCAAGAGACCCAGTACTTC
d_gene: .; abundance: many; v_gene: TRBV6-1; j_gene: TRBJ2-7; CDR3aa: CASSEIRGQHYEQYF; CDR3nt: TGTGCCAGCAGTGAGATCCGAGGACAGCACTACGAGCAGTACTTC
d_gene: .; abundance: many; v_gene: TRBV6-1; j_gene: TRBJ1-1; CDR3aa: CASSVQSDTEAFF; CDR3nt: TGTGCCAGCAGTGTTCAGTCGGACACTGAAGCTTTCTTT
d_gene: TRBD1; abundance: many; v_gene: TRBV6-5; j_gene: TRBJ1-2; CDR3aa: CASSTSDRGLNGYTF; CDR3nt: TGTGCCAGCAGTACATCGGACAGGGGTTTAAATGGCTACACCTTC
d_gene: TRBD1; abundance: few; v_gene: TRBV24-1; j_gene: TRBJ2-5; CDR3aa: CATSDRGQGAETQYF; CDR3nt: TGTGCCACCAGTGACCGAGGACAGGGTGCAGAGACCCAGTACTTC
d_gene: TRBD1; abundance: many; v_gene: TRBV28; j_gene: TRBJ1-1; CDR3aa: CASSLTDRGQTEAFF; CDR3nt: TGTGCCAGCAGTTTAACGGACAGGGGGCAAACTGAAGCTTTCTTT
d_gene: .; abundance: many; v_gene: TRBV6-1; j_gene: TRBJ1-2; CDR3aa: CASSEKLGVYGYTF; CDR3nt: TGTGCCAGCAGTGAAAAGCTGGGTGTCTATGGCTACACCTTC
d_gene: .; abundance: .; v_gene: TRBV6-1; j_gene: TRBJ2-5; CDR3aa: CASSEGATVPNQETQYF; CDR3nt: TGTGCCAGCAGTGAAGGCGCGACCGTACCTAACCAAGAGACCCAGTACTTC
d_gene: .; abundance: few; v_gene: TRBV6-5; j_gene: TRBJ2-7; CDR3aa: CASSLAGFRYEQYF; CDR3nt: TGTGCCAGCAGTTTGGCCGGGTTTCGCTACGAGCAGTACTTC
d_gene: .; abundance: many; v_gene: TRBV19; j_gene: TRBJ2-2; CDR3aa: CASIQAPGSGVTNTGELFF; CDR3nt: TGTGCCAGTATACAGGCCCCAGGGTCCGGCGTAACGAACACCGGGGAGCTGTTTTTT
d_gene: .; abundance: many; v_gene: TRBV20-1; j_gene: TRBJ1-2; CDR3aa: CSAREARNYGYTF; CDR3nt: TGCAGTGCTAGAGAGGCAAGGAACTATGGCTACACCTTC
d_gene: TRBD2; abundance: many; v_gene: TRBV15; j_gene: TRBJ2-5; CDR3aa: CATSRVGFTSVETQYF; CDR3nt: TGTGCCACCAGCAGAGTGGGCTTTACTAGCGTGGAGACCCAGTACTTC
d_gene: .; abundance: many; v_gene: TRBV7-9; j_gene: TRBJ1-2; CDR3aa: CASSFMGPEYYGYTF; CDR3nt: TGTGCCAGCAGCTTCATGGGGCCCGAATACTATGGCTACACCTTC
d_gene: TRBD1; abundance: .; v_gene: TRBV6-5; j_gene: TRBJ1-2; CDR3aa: CASSYSGTGEYGYTF; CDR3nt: TGTGCCAGCAGTTACTCAGGGACAGGGGAATATGGCTACACCTTC
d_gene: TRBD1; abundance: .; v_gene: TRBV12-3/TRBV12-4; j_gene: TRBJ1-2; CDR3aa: CASSSRQGVTSYGYTF; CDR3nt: TGTGCCAGCAGTTCCCGACAGGGTGTTACCTCGTATGGCTACACCTTC
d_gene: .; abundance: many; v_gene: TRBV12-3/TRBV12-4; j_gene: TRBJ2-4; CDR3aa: CASSYSGFRGDGPAKNIQYF; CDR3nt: TGTGCCAGCAGCTATTCTGGTTTTCGAGGGGACGGGCCAGCCAAAAACATTCAGTACTTC
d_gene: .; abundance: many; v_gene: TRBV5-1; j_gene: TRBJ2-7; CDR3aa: CASSTKSGSSYEQYF; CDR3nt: TGCGCCAGCAGCACGAAGTCTGGAAGCTCCTACGAGCAGTACTTC
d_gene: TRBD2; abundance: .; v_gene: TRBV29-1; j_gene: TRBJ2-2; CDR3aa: CSALQGTSAGELFF; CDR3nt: TGCAGCGCTCTACAAGGGACTAGCGCCGGGGAGCTGTTTTTT
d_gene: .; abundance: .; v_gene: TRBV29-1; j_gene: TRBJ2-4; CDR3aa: CSAQGPKNIQYF; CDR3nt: TGCAGCGCACAGGGTCCCAAAAACATTCAGTACTTC
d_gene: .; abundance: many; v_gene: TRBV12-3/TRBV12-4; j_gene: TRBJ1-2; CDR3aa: CASNRGGTQYGYTF; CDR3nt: TGTGCCAGCAATAGAGGGGGGACGCAATATGGCTACACCTTC
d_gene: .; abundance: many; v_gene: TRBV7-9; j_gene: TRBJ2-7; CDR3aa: CASSSWPTGWNEQYF; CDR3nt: TGTGCCAGCAGCTCCTGGCCGACGGGGTGGAACGAGCAGTACTTC
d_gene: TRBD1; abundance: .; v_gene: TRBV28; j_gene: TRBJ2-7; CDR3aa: CASSPRGTGIYEQYF; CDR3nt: TGTGCCAGCAGCCCCAGGGGGACAGGGATCTACGAGCAGTACTTC
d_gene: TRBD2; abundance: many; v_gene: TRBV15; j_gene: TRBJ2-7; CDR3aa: CATSRDGAGNSYEQYF; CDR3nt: TGTGCCACCAGCAGAGATGGAGCGGGGAACTCCTACGAGCAGTACTTC
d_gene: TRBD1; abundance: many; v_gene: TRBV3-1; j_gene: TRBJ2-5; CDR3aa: CASSQDRTGMGETQYF; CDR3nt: TGTGCCAGCAGCCAAGACAGGACAGGGATGGGGGAGACCCAGTACTTC
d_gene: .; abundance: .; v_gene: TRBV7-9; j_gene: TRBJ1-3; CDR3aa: CASVKVYSGNTIYF; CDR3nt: TGTGCCAGCGTTAAGGTTTACTCTGGAAACACCATATATTTT
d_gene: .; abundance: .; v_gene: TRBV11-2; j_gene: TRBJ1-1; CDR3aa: CASSNRGGETEAFF; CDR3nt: TGTGCCAGCAGCAACCGTGGGGGCGAGACTGAAGCTTTCTTT
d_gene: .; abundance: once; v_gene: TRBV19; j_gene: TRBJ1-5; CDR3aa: CASRYLQGSNQPQHF; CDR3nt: TGTGCCAGTAGATATCTCCAGGGTAGCAATCAGCCCCAGCATTTT
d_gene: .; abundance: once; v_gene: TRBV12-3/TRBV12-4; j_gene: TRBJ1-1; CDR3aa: CASAPGVVNTEAFF; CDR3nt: TGTGCCAGCGCCCCTGGGGTTGTAAACACTGAAGCTTTCTTT
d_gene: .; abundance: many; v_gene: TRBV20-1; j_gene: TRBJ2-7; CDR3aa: CSASRREVSYEQYF; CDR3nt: TGCAGTGCCTCGCGTCGGGAAGTCTCCTACGAGCAGTACTTC
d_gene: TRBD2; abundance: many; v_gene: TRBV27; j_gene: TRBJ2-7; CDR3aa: CASSTRTSGGSYEQYF; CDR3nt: TGTGCCAGCAGTACCAGGACTAGCGGGGGGTCCTACGAGCAGTACTTC
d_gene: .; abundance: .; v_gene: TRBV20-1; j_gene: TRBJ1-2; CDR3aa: CSARDPGRHGYTF; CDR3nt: TGCAGTGCTAGAGATCCGGGGCGACATGGCTACACCTTC